Shown below are 12 T cell receptor beta chains from a single sample sequenced in a study of CXCR3-negative and CXCR3-positive naive CD8 T cells. 5' RACE that incorporated UMI labels was used to prepare the TRB cDNA libraries. Following a re-call of the 5' RACE reads, TCRdb has one entry per CDR3 protein and lacks DNA. Recorded for this sample: 55,000 to 65,000 distinct CDR3 sequences. The sequencing sample was made of naive CXCR3- CD8+ T cells from blood. Subset meaning: CD45RO-CCR7+CD27+CD95- naive CD8+ T cells lacking CXCR3 (TNR3-). These receptors were obtained from a human donor in good health. Some clones in this sample may be carry-over from other donors' samples.

The chain has TRBV21-1 and TRBJ2-7. TRBV21-1 is classified as a pseudogene. This CDR3 has 16 amino acids. CDR3 protein: CASPTWGHADLREQYF.

This rearrangement joins TRBV28 to TRBJ2-1; TCRdb selects TRBD1, and the lack of DNA leaves this call unchecked. Germline V gives CDR1 MDHEN, CDR2 SYDVKM. This CDR3 comprises 13 residues. This CDR3 is CASSSRAGREQFF.

This chain's CDR3 is CASIPYRPDNTIYF. V is TRBV28 and J is TRBJ1-3; as DNA is missing, the TRBD1 call by TCRdb cannot be tested. This CDR3 is 14 amino acids long. Germline values: CDR1 MDHEN, CDR2 SYDVKM. The full variable domain, rest sourced from reference TRBV28 and TRBJ1-3, is DVKVTQSSRYLVKRTGEKVFLECVQDMDHENMFWYRQDPGLGLRLIYFSYDVKMKEKGDIPEGYSVSREKKERFSLILESASTNQTSMYLCASIPYRPDNTIYFGEGSWLTVV.

The V gene is TRBV29-1, the J gene TRBJ2-7; lacking DNA, the TRBD2 call made by TCRdb goes unchecked. The germline gives CDR1 SQVTM, CDR2 ANQGSEA. This CDR3 has 13 amino acids. The CDR3 protein is CSALTSGAYEQYF.

CDR3 in amino acids: CASSLGGILLNEQFF. This chain connects TRBV5-1 to TRBJ2-1; without DNA, the TCRdb call of TRBD1 cannot be checked. The CDR3 length is 15 residues. Germline V CDR1 and CDR2: SGHRS, YFSETQ.

The J gene is TRBJ1-1, the V gene TRBV7-9; absent DNA, TCRdb's TRBD1 call cannot be checked. Germline V gene lookup returns CDR1 SEHNR and CDR2 FQNEAQ (reference sequence). This CDR3 is 13 amino acids long. The CDR3 here is CASSFPGPQEAFF.

This chain joins TRBV5-1 and TRBJ2-1; TCRdb's assignment of TRBD2 cannot be checked, as there is no DNA. Germline loops: CDR1 SGHRS, CDR2 YFSETQ. CDR3 length: 12 amino acids. The CDR3 loop is CASSGGDNEQFF.

The genes are TRBV6-2 or TRBV6-3 and TRBJ2-3; the D call from TCRdb, TRBD1, cannot be confirmed without DNA. Germline-derived CDR1 and CDR2 are MNHEY and SVGEGT. The CDR3 loop spans 13 amino acids. CDR3 protein: CASSFGIPDTQYF.

The chain employs TRBV19 and TRBJ1-1. CDR1 and CDR2 from the germline V gene are LNHDA and SQIVND (reference sequence). The CDR3 runs to 14 residues. CDR3 in amino acids: CASSRFGGNTEAFF. Together with reference TRBV19 and TRBJ1-1, the CDR3 gives the full variable domain: DGGITQSPKYLFRKEGQNVTLSCEQNLNHDAMYWYRQDPGQGLRLIYYSQIVNDFQKGDIAEGYSVSREKKESFPLTVTSAQKNPTAFYLCASSRFGGNTEAFFGQGTRLTVV.

The chain employs TRBV9 and TRBJ2-7; there is no DNA to check the TCRdb D call of TRBD1. The CDR3 totals 13 residues. CDR1 is SGDLS, CDR2 YYNGEE, per germline. The CDR3 spells CASSVGDRSEQYF.

The CDR3 loop reads CASRDPRVPETQYF. The chain couples TRBV6-5 to TRBJ2-5. Per germline, CDR1 MNHEY and CDR2 SVGAGI. This CDR3 is 14 amino acids long.

The V call is TRBV7-6, the J call TRBJ2-4; lacking DNA, the TRBD1 call made by TCRdb goes unchecked. The CDR3 extends over 16 amino acids. CDR1 and CDR2 (germline): SGHVS, FNYEAQ. This chain's CDR3 is CASSPGGTRSQNIQYF. Filled out from reference TRBV7-6 and TRBJ2-4, the complete variable domain reads GAGVSQSPRYKVTKRGQDVALRCDPISGHVSLYWYRQALGQGPEFLTYFNYEAQQDKSGLPNDRFSAERPEGSISTLTIQRTEQRDSAMYRCASSPGGTRSQNIQYFGAGTRLSVL.